A single sample is the source of the 16 T cell receptor beta chains below, sequenced in a study of T cell responses to AZD1222 COVID-19 vaccine. Using immunoSEQ multiplex PCR, the repertoire was profiled, and TCRdb retains in-frame clones only, with some absent. This sample has about 170,000 clones, with 85% to 90% found just once. This specimen was peripheral blood, taken on day 0 of AZD1222 vaccination. All receptors come from an adult in good health.

The genes are TRBV6-6 and TRBJ1-5; D not resolved. There are 19 residues in the CDR3. Germline CDR1 is MNHNY and CDR2 is SVGAGI (reference sequence). The V end lost 5 bases, the J end lost 5 bases, and 28 bases lay between the germline ends. CDR3 amino acids: CASSPWVTLTLTEDQPQHF. The CDR3 bases are TGTGCCAGCAGTCCCTGGGTCACCCTAACCTTAACGGAGGATCAGCCCCAGCATTTT.

The chain combines TRBV7-9 with TRBJ1-2; TRBD1 is a possible D gene (5 bases). Trimming stripped 7 bases from V and 4 bases from J, with 19 bases between. This CDR3 region has 15 residues. CDR1 and CDR2 from the germline V gene are SEHNR and FQNEAQ (reference sequence). The DNA for the CDR3 is TGTGCCAGCACCGGGGGAGGAGATTCTCGCTATGGCTACACCTTC. It translates to CASTGGGDSRYGYTF.

The rearrangement uses TRBV4-3 and TRBJ2-7, with D possibly being TRBD1 or TRBD2 (5 bases each). Germline CDR1 is LGHNA and CDR2 is YSLEER. V was trimmed by 2 bases and J by 2 bases, leaving 22 bases between them. This CDR3 comprises 18 residues. The DNA of the CDR3 is TGCGCCAGCAGCCAAAAGTTTGCTGTGGGGACCCCCACCTACGAGCAGTACTTC. Its protein product is CASSQKFAVGTPTYEQYF.

V and J are TRBV7-2 and TRBJ2-7, with D unresolved. Germline V CDR1 and CDR2: SGHTA, FQGNSA. Between the trimmed V and J ends, which lost 5 bases and 0 bases, there was a span of 14 bases. The CDR3 covers 15 residues. The CDR3 protein is CASSASRRSSYEQYF. As DNA, the CDR3 is TGTGCCAGCAGCGCCTCCAGGAGAAGCTCCTACGAGCAGTACTTC.

The chain is built from TRBV4-1 and TRBJ2-7, with 8 bases matching TRBD1. V shed 4 bases and J 6 bases; nucleotides not matched to a gene: 5. The CDR3 is 13 amino acids. Germline values: CDR1 MGHRA, CDR2 YSYEKL. Written as DNA, the CDR3 is TGCGCCAGCAGCCTTGGCCAGGGGGCCGAGCAGTACTTC. Its protein product is CASSLGQGAEQYF.

The V call is TRBV18, the J call TRBJ1-2; 10 nucleotides agree with TRBD1. Germline V gene lookup returns CDR1 KGHSH and CDR2 LQKENI. V gave up 2 bases and J gave up 7 bases; unmatched junction bases: 13. The CDR3 has 17 amino acids. The CDR3 is CASSPNTPGTGAGGYTF. The CDR3 DNA sequence: TGTGCCAGCTCACCAAATACCCCCGGGACAGGGGCTGGTGGCTACACCTTC.

The CDR3 DNA reads as TGTGCCAGCTCACCTTCACAGGGGGCGAGTACTGAAGCTTTCTTT. Its protein product is CASSPSQGASTEAFF. The chain recombines TRBV18 with TRBJ1-1, with 9 bases that match TRBD1. This CDR3 has 15 residues. J was trimmed by 5 bases and V by 3 bases; bases with no gene match: 7. CDR1 is KGHSH and CDR2 is LQKENI in the germline V gene.

The rearrangement links TRBV6-2 or TRBV6-3 to TRBJ2-5; 7 bases fit TRBD1. Germline V gene data show CDR1 as MNHEY and CDR2 as SVGEGT. The CDR3 has 16 amino acids. V lost 0 bases and J lost 5; bases outside the gene matches: 9. The CDR3: CASSYSIGQAQETQYF. The DNA of the CDR3 is TGTGCCAGCAGTTACTCGATCGGACAGGCACAGGAGACCCAGTACTTC.

The V gene is TRBV28, the J gene TRBJ1-6, with unresolved D. V was cut by 6 bases and J by 10 bases, with 16 bases left in between. The length of the CDR3 is 14 residues. The germline V gene has CDR1 MDHEN and CDR2 SYDVKM. This CDR3 reads CASRLSVLYSPLHF. The CDR3 bases are TGTGCCAGCAGACTGTCGGTTTTGTACTCACCCCTCCACTTT.

The chain recombines TRBV4-3 with TRBJ1-2, with D possibly matching TRBD1 (6 bases). Germline V gene sequence: CDR1 LGHNA, CDR2 YSLEER. The CDR3 extends over 18 amino acids. V was cut by 0 bases and J by 0 bases, with 17 bases left in between. In DNA form, the CDR3 reads TGCGCCAGCAGCCAAGATATAGGGGGGGCATCAGCTAACTATGGCTACACCTTC. Translating it yields CASSQDIGGASANYGYTF.

V is TRBV3-1 (or the pseudogene TRBV3-2) and J is TRBJ2-5; 9 bases match TRBD2. CDR1 and CDR2 from the germline V gene are LGHDT and YNNKEL (reference sequence). V was pared by 4 bases and J by 5 bases, with 8 bases of the junction left unmatched. This CDR3 has 15 residues. This CDR3 is CASSPSGAGRETQYF. The DNA for the CDR3 is TGTGCCAGCAGCCCTAGCGGGGCCGGACGGGAGACCCAGTACTTC.

The chain combines TRBV5-1 with TRBJ2-1; D might be TRBD1 (5 bases). The CDR3 has 15 residues. V lost 4 bases to trimming and J lost 7 bases, with 18 bases between them. Germline lookup yields CDR1 SGHRS and CDR2 YFSETQ. DNA of the CDR3: TGCGCCAGCAGCCAACTGCAAAACCCAGGGAATGAGCAGTTCTTC. This translates into CASSQLQNPGNEQFF.

This rearrangement joins TRBV27 to TRBJ1-6; D not certain. The germline CDR1 and CDR2 sequences are MNHEY and SMNVEV (reference sequence). With 6 bases removed from V and 9 bases from J, the gap between germline ends came to 9 bases. CDR3 length equals 12 residues. The chain's CDR3 is CASRVGGSPLHF. In DNA, the CDR3 is TGTGCCAGCAGAGTAGGTGGTTCACCCCTCCACTTT.

The chain uses TRBV19 and TRBJ2-1; no clear D gene. Looked up from germline, CDR1 is LNHDA and CDR2 is SQIVND (reference sequence). This CDR3 is 12 amino acids long. The ends were cut back, 6 bases at V and 1 base at J, with 4 bases in the middle. CDR3 loop: CASSLSYNEQFF. Written as DNA, the CDR3 is TGTGCCAGTAGCTTATCCTACAATGAGCAGTTCTTC. Combining the CDR3 with reference TRBV19 and TRBJ2-1 gives the whole variable domain DGGITQSPKYLFRKEGQNVTLSCEQNLNHDAMYWYRQDPGQGLRLIYYSQIVNDFQKGDIAEGYSVSREKKESFPLTVTSAQKNPTAFYLCASSLSYNEQFFGPGTRLTVL.

The chain employs TRBV7-2 and TRBJ2-3; TRBD2 matches at 12 bases. CDR1 and CDR2 (germline): SGHTA, FQGNSA. V shed 4 bases and J 9 bases; nucleotides not matched to a gene: 8. The CDR3 is made up of 15 amino acids. CDR3 residues: CASSSTSGGPGTQYF. The CDR3 bases are TGTGCCAGCAGCTCGACTAGCGGGGGTCCAGGGACGCAGTATTTT. Variable domain in full (rest from reference TRBV7-2 and TRBJ2-3): GAGVSQSPSNKVTEKGKDVELRCDPISGHTALYWYRQSLGQGLEFLIYFQGNSAPDKSGLPSDRFSAERTGGSVSTLTIQRTQQEDSAVYLCASSSTSGGPGTQYFGPGTRLTVL.

The chain employs TRBV6-6 and TRBJ2-7; D is perhaps TRBD1 or TRBD2 (5 bases each). Germline assignment: CDR1 MNHNY and CDR2 SVGAGI (reference sequence). V gave up 2 bases and J gave up 2 bases, with 10 bases separating them. The CDR3 has 14 amino acids. The CDR3 here is CASSYRGPTYEQYF. CDR3 DNA: TGTGCCAGCAGTTACCGGGGACCAACCTACGAGCAGTACTTC.